These 14 T cell receptor beta chains were sequenced from one sample in a study of blood T cell repertoires in COVID-19. Profiling relied on immunoSEQ multiplex PCR, and the TCRdb table lists in-frame clones only, not all of them. The profile shows a few hundred thousand clones, approximately 82% of them singletons. The sample comprised peripheral blood. These TCRs come from a woman aged 18-29 years with acute or convalescent COVID-19.

The CDR3 DNA follows: TGTGCCAGCGGCAGTGGACTAGCGGGACCTAGCTCCTACAATGAGCAGTTCTTC. Translation gives CASGSGLAGPSSYNEQFF. This chain connects TRBV27 to TRBJ2-1, with 12 bases identical to TRBD2. Germline lookup yields CDR1 MNHEY and CDR2 SMNVEV (reference sequence). The CDR3 extends over 18 amino acids. V shed 8 bases, J shed 0 bases, and the junction held 11 bases outside the gene matches.

The chain couples TRBV7-8 to TRBJ1-6, with 8 bases matching TRBD1. V dropped 5 bases and J dropped 3; count of bases not matched to a gene: 3. The CDR3 totals 15 residues. Germline CDR1 SGHVS, CDR2 FQNEAQ. The CDR3 DNA reads as TGTGCCAGCAGCGCGGACAGGGACTATAATTCACCCCTCCACTTT. This gives the protein CASSADRDYNSPLHF.

The rearrangement joins TRBV28 to TRBJ2-1, with D possibly being TRBD2 (5 bases). Between the trimmed V and J ends, which lost 2 bases and 3 bases, there was a span of 11 bases. The CDR3 is made up of 15 amino acids. Germline CDR1 MDHEN, CDR2 SYDVKM. CDR3 DNA sequence: TGTGCCAGCAGTTTAGTAGGTAGCGACTACAATGAGCAGTTCTTC. It specifies CASSLVGSDYNEQFF.

The chain is built from TRBV7-6 and TRBJ2-1; 15 bases line up with TRBD2. V lost 5 bases and J lost 6; bases outside the gene matches: 2. The CDR3 has 15 residues. The V gene's germline CDR1 is SGHVS and CDR2 FNYEAQ. The CDR3 region is CASSTGLAGGNEQFF. CDR3 bases: TGTGCCAGCAGCACGGGACTAGCGGGAGGCAATGAGCAGTTCTTC.

The chain couples TRBV12-3 or TRBV12-4 to TRBJ1-1; maybe TRBD1 (5 bases). This CDR3 has 12 residues. The germline V and J ends were trimmed by 9 bases and 1 base, with 9 bases remaining between them. The CDR3 protein is CASNTGNTEAFF. The CDR3 DNA is TGTGCCAGTAATACAGGGAACACTGAAGCTTTCTTT.

This clone was counted at least ten times. J is TRBJ2-5 and V is TRBV6-2 or TRBV6-3; D is undetermined. With 4 bases removed from V and 0 bases from J, the gap between germline ends came to 12 bases. Germline V gene sequence: CDR1 MNHEY, CDR2 SVGEGT. This CDR3 comprises 15 residues. The CDR3, as DNA: TGTGCCAGCAGTTCCCTCGCGGCGTACCAAGAGACCCAGTACTTC. Residues: CASSSLAAYQETQYF.

This clone was detected a few times. The chain links TRBV30 to TRBJ1-2, with TRBD1 matching over 7 bases. CDR1 is GTSNPN, CDR2 SVGIG, per germline (reference sequence). The CDR3 has 12 residues. V gave up 5 bases and J gave up 7 bases; unmatched junction bases: 7. CDR3 DNA sequence: TGTGCCTGGGACACAGGGGAAGGTGGCTACACCTTC. Protein sequence: CAWDTGEGGYTF.

This clone was observed a single time. V is TRBV10-2 and J is TRBJ2-5; TRBD1 matches 7 bases. This CDR3 region has 15 residues. Germline assignment: CDR1 WSHSY and CDR2 SAAADI. V was clipped by 0 bases and J by 7 bases; unmatched bases: 8. CDR3 nucleotides: TGCGCCAGCAGTGAGTCGCTAGGGGGCTTGGGGACCCAGTACTTC. Encoded protein: CASSESLGGLGTQYF.

In this sample, this clone turned up a few times. The rearrangement joins TRBV7-2 to TRBJ2-7; 7 bases match TRBD2. Germline lookup yields CDR1 SGHTA and CDR2 FQGNSA. The CDR3 runs 15 residues. The J segment lost 0 bases and the V segment lost 5 bases, leaving 7 bases of the junction unmatched. The CDR3 coding sequence is TGTGCCAGCAGCAAAGCGGGACCTGGCTCCTACGAGCAGTACTTC. Amino acid sequence: CASSKAGPGSYEQYF. The full variable domain, its missing parts supplied by reference TRBV7-2 and TRBJ2-7, is GAGVSQSPSNKVTEKGKDVELRCDPISGHTALYWYRQSLGQGLEFLIYFQGNSAPDKSGLPSDRFSAERTGGSVSTLTIQRTQQEDSAVYLCASSKAGPGSYEQYFGPGTRLTVT.

The chain is built from TRBV3-1 (or the pseudogene TRBV3-2) and TRBJ1-6; D gene ambiguous. The CDR3 has 13 residues. From germline, CDR1 is LGHDT and CDR2 YNNKEL (reference sequence). V lost 0 bases to trimming and J lost 10 bases, with 7 bases between them. CDR3 nucleotides: TGTGCCAGCAGCCAAGAGATCGGGTCACCCCTCCACTTT. This encodes CASSQEIGSPLHF.

This clone is a singleton in its sample. The V call is TRBV7-2, the J call TRBJ1-2; the D gene is possibly TRBD1 (6 bases). The CDR3 is 15 amino acids. V was cut by 4 bases and J by 8 bases, with 20 bases left in between. CDR1 SGHTA and CDR2 FQGNSA come from the germline V gene. The CDR3 loop is CASSSGQSTLGGYTF. The CDR3 DNA reads as TGTGCCAGCAGCTCCGGACAGTCTACCCTTGGAGGCTACACCTTC.

The chain joins TRBV21-1 to TRBJ2-1; the table's D call TRBD2 went unverified against the DNA. TRBV21-1 is annotated as a pseudogene. This CDR3 is 19 amino acids long. CDR3 sequence: CASSPGRNSGRKGYNEQFF. The CDR3 region has the DNA TGTGCCAGCAGCCCCGGGAGGAATAGCGGGAGGAAGGGCTACAATGAGCAGTTCTTC.

This clone was detected many times. The genes are TRBV3-1 (or the pseudogene TRBV3-2) and TRBJ1-1, with D uncertain. Looked up from germline, CDR1 is LGHDT and CDR2 is YNNKEL (reference sequence). The V end lost 4 bases, the J end lost 4 bases, and 10 bases lay between the germline ends. CDR3 size: 13 residues. Here the CDR3 DNA reads TGTGCCAGCAGCCCACCCAGTCTCACTGAAGCTTTCTTT. Residues: CASSPPSLTEAFF.

The chain employs TRBV20-1 and TRBJ2-1; 8 positions agree with TRBD2. The V segment lost 3 bases and the J segment 4 bases; nucleotides outside the gene matches: 2. This CDR3 contains 13 residues. In germline, CDR1 is DFQATT, CDR2 SNEGSKA (reference sequence). The CDR3 is CSASSGAYNEQFF. CDR3 nucleotides: TGCAGTGCTAGTAGCGGGGCTTACAATGAGCAGTTCTTC.